The present TCR beta chain was sequenced within a study of blood T cell repertoires in COVID-19. Study background: Researchers got acute and convalescent COVID-19 samples from the United States, Italy and Spain.

In this sample, this clone turned up once. Only in-frame clones appear in the TCRdb table, and some are missing; sequencing was by immunoSEQ multiplex PCR. The sample lists some 130,000 clones, around nine tenths occurring once. Germline V gene lookup returns CDR1 MNHEY and CDR2 SMNVEV (reference sequence). There are 14 residues in the CDR3. Unmatched junction bases numbered 2, after V lost 6 bases and J lost 4 bases. This TCR was sampled from a man aged 60-69 years with active or convalescent COVID-19. The sample was peripheral blood. The gene calls are TRBV27 and TRBJ2-1; 11 nucleotides line up with TRBD1. CDR3 nucleotides: TGTGCCAGCAGGGGGACAGGGGGGTACAATGAGCAGTTCTTC. Translating it yields CASRGTGGYNEQFF.